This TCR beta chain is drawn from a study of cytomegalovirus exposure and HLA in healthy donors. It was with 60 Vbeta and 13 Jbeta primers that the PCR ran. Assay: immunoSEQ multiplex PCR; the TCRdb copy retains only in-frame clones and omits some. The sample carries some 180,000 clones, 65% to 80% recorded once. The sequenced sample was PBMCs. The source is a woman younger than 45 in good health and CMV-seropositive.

The CDR3 DNA reads as TGTGCCAGCAGTTACGTCCACGGCTCTGGAAACACCATATATTTT. Translating gives CASSYVHGSGNTIYF. The chain has TRBV6-6 and TRBJ1-3; D gene ambiguous. The germline V and J ends were trimmed by 2 bases and 0 bases, with 8 bases remaining between them. Per the germline V gene, CDR1 is MNHNY and CDR2 is SVGAGI (reference sequence). The CDR3 has 15 residues.